Included here is one T cell receptor beta chain sequence, with context. What it recognizes is unknown. This sample was taken from a study of shared clonotypes between healthy human individuals. Findings of the study overall: Rarefaction showed sorted-subset sequencing was incomplete despite large depth.

The CDR3 sequence is 14 residues long. V shed 0 bases and J shed 4 bases, with 7 bases lying between them. Per germline, CDR1 SGHTA and CDR2 FQGNSA. Naive CD4+ cells were CD45RA-selected; the remaining cells were memory. The protocol was immunoSEQ multiplex PCR, while the TCRdb copy is restricted to in-frame clones and leaves out a portion. The table lists 2 million to 2.5 million clones, about 95% of them singletons. The origin of this receptor is a man aged 18 to 30 in good health. The V and J genes are TRBV7-2 and TRBJ1-3; D unclear. Sequenced material: naive CD4+ T cells sorted from blood. As to subset: CD45RA+ positively selected. The CDR3 sequence: CASSLAGYGNTIYF. CDR3 DNA: TGTGCCAGCAGCTTAGCAGGGTACGGAAACACCATATATTTT.